Below, one TCR beta chain is given with its context. The antigen it binds to is not known. No quality values exist for individual bases; no much larger clone is one base distant. These data are taken from a study of technical replicates of blood from several donors (dated by TCRdb to about 2017). Receptors were amplified or captured by the immunoSEQ multiplex PCR assay. Not all clones reach the TCRdb copy of this immuneACCESS table, which keeps in-frame sequences only. Checked studies attribute under half of the gap to unresolved V genes and leave the rest unexplained. Within this sample are about 62,000 clones, with 98% of them counted one time only. Clones ranked in the top ten supply around 0.16% of the sample. The source material was T cells isolated from PBMCs. This TCR was recovered from a human donor in good health.

The encoded CDR3 is CASPPDRGRTDTQYF. The DNA is as follows: TGTGCCAGCCCTCCGGACAGGGGGCGCACAGATACGCAGTATTTT. The V gene is TRBV7-9 and the J gene is TRBJ2-3, with 11 bases in between that match TRBD1. From V the trimming removes 8 bases and from J it removes 1 base, while the gene matches leave 5 bases of the junction unaccounted for. Spanning cysteine to phenylalanine, the CDR3 consists of 15 amino acids. Solely the CDR3 DNA is kept, with 45 bases framed from the first base. For CDR1 and CDR2, the germline V gene (reference sequence) lists SEHNR and FQNEAQ.